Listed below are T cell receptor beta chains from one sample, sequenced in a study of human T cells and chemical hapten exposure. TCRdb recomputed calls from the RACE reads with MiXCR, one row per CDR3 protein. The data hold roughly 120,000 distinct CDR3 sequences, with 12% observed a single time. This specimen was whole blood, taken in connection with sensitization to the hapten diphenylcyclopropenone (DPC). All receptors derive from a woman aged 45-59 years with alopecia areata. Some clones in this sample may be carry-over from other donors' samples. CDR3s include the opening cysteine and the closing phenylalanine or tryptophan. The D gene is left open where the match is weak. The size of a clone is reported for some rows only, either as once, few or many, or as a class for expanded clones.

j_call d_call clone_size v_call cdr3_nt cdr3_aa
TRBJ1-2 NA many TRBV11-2 TGTGCCAGCAGCTATGGAAGTAACTATGGCTACACCTTC CASSYGSNYGYTF
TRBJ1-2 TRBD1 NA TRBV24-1 TGTGCCACCAGTGATCGAACAGGGGGCTTCTATGGCTACACCTTC CATSDRTGGFYGYTF
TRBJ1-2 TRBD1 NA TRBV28 TGTGCCATACAGGGGGACTATGGCTACACCTTC CAIQGDYGYTF
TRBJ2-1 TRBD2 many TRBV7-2 TGTGCCAGCCGCCGGGGGGGGGCCTGGAATGAGCAGTTCTTC CASRRGGAWNEQFF
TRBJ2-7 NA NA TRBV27 TGTGCCAGCAGTGGGGGGGACAGGAGGTACGAGCAGTACTTC CASSGGDRRYEQYF
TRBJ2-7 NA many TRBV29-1 TGCAGCGTTGTAATGCGGGGGACAACCGCCTACGAGCAGTACTTC CSVVMRGTTAYEQYF
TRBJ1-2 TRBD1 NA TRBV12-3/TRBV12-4 TGTGCCAGCAGTTATAAACGGACAGGGAACTATGGCTACACCTTC CASSYKRTGNYGYTF
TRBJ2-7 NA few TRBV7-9 TGTGCCAGCAGCTCGACAGCCCCCTACGAGCAGTACTTC CASSSTAPYEQYF
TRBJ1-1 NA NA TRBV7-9 TGTGCCAGCAGCTTAGTGTGGGGTAACATGAACACTGAAGCTTTCTTT CASSLVWGNMNTEAFF
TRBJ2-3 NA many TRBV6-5 TGTGCCAGCAGTCCACCACAGATCGGTACGCAGTATTTT CASSPPQIGTQYF
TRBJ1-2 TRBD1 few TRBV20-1 TGCAGTGCTAGACATCAGGGGGGAGGCTACACCTTC CSARHQGGGYTF
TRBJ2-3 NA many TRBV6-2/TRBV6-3 TGTGCCAGCATGATAGGACTCCGGCTGTATACGCAGTATTTT CASMIGLRLYTQYF
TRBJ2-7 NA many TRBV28 TGTGCCAGCAGTTTTTCGTCCTACGAGCAGTACTTC CASSFSSYEQYF
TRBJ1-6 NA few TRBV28 TGTGCCAGCAGTTTATCCGGCCAGGGAGTTTCCCTCCACTTT CASSLSGQGVSLHF
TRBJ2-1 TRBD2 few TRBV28 TGTGCCAGCAGTTTCCCGGGACTAGCACCTCAATACAATGAGCAGTTCTTC CASSFPGLAPQYNEQFF
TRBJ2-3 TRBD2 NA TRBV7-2 TGTGCCGGCGGGACTAGCGGGGGGAGAAGCACAGATACGCAGTATTTT CAGGTSGGRSTDTQYF
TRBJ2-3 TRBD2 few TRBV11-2 TGTGCCAGCAGCTACACCGGGACTAGAGAGTATACGCAGTATTTT CASSYTGTREYTQYF
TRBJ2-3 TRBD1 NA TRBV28 TGTGCCAGCAGTCCGCCGGGACAGGGGCGAACGCAGTATTTT CASSPPGQGRTQYF
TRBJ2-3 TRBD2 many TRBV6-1 TGTGCCAGCAGTGACCAAGGGAATTTAGCGGGGGTCACAGATACGCAGTATTTT CASSDQGNLAGVTDTQYF
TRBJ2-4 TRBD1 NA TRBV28 TGTGCCAGCAGTTTCGAGACAGGGGGGAAAAACATTCAGTACTTC CASSFETGGKNIQYF
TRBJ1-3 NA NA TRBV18 TGTGCCAGCTCACCATCGTCTCTCAGAAACTCTGGAAACACCATATATTTT CASSPSSLRNSGNTIYF
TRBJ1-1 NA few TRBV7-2 TGTGCCAGCAGCTTATTAGGGCAGAACACTGAAGCTTTCTTT CASSLLGQNTEAFF
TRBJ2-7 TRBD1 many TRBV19 TGTGCCAGTAGTAGATACGACAGGGTTTCCTACGAGCAGTACTTC CASSRYDRVSYEQYF
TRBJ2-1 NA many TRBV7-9 TGTGCCAGCAGCCCCCGGGGTAGCGGAACCAATGAGCAGTTCTTC CASSPRGSGTNEQFF
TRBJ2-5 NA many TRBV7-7 TGTGCTAGCAGCCCAAGCGGACACCAAGAGACCCAGTACTTC CASSPSGHQETQYF
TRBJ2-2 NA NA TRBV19 TGTGCCAGTACTGTCTCGGGAAACACCGGGGAGCTGTTTTTT CASTVSGNTGELFF
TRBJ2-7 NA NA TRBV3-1 TGTGCCAGCAGCCAAGCATACAAGAAATACGAGCAGTACTTC CASSQAYKKYEQYF
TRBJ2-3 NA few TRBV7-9 TGTGCCAGCAGCTCAGGGGACGGGGGACTGAACACAGATACGCAGTATTTT CASSSGDGGLNTDTQYF
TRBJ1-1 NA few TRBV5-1 TGCGCCAGCAGCTTGGAATGGCAAACTGAAGCTTTCTTT CASSLEWQTEAFF
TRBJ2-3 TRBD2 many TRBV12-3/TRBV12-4 TGTGCCAGCAGTTTGCTAGCGGTGGATACGCAGTATTTT CASSLLAVDTQYF
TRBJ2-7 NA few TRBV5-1 TGCGCCAGCAGCTTGGACAGGCCTACCTACGAGCAGTACTTC CASSLDRPTYEQYF
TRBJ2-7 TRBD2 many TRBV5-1 TGCGCCAGCAGCCCCGGCGGACCGGGACTAGTTGGCCGGGGAGACGAGCAGTACTTC CASSPGGPGLVGRGDEQYF
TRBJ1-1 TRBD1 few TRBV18 TGTGCCAGCTCACCGCAGGGGGCGAGCACTGAAGCTTTCTTT CASSPQGASTEAFF
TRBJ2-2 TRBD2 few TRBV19 TGTGCCAGTAGTACCAAACTAGCGGGGGGCACCGGGGAGCTGTTTTTT CASSTKLAGGTGELFF
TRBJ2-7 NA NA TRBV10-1 TGCGCCAGCAGTGGGGTTGGGGGCTACGAGCAGTACTTC CASSGVGGYEQYF
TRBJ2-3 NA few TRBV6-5 TGTGCCAGCAGTTACTCGGTTGGCACAGATACGCAGTATTTT CASSYSVGTDTQYF
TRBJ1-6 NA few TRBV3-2 TGTGCCAGCAGCAGAAACCGACGGAAAAATTCACCCCTCCACTTT CASSRNRRKNSPLHF
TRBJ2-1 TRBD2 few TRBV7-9 TGTGCCAGCAGCTTAGGTTCTAGCGGGGTCTACAATGAGCAGTTCTTC CASSLGSSGVYNEQFF
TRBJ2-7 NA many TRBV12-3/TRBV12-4 TGTGCCAGCACGCAAGGCCGCTCCTACGAGCAGTACTTC CASTQGRSYEQYF
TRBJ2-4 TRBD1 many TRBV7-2 TGTGCCAGCAGCTTAGACAGGGGAAAAAACATTCAGTACTTC CASSLDRGKNIQYF
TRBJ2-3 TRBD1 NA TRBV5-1 TGCGCCAGCAGCCAGGGACAGACTGGAGATACGCAGTATTTT CASSQGQTGDTQYF